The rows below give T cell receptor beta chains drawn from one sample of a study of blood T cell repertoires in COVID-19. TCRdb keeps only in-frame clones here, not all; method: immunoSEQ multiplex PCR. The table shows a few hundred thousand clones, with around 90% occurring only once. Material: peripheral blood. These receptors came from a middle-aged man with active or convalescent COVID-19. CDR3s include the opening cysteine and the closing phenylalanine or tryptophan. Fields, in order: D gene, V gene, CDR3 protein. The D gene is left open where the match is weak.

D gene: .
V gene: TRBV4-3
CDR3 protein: CASAVRLNTEAFF

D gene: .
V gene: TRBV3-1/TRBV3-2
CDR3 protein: CASSRVRQPNEQFF

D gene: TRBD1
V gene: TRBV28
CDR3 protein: CASRITVGGSEAFF

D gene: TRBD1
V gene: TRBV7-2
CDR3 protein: CASSLRAGGGSYGINEQFF

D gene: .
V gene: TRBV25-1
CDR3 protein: CASSETGQEKLFF

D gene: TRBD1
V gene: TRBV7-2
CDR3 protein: CASTEQTGGVTEAFF

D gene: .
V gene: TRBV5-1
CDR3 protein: CASTFGAENTEAFF

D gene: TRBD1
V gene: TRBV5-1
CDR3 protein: CASSLEGTEIYEQYF

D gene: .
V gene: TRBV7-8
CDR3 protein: CASSRGGDNTGELFF

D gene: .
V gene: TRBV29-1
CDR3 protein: CSAVRGLNTEAFF

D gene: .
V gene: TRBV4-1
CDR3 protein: CASSQVTGPGELFF

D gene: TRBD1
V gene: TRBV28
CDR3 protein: CASRGWTGTYEQYF

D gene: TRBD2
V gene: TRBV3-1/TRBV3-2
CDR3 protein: CASSQGSGGAADTQYF

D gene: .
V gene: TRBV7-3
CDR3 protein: CASSSKLTGELFF

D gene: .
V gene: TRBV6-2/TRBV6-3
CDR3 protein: CASSYSRAQNNQPQHF

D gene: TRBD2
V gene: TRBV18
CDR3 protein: CASSPPASGGSGEQFF

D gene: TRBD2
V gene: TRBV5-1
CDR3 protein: CASSLMTSLDTQYF

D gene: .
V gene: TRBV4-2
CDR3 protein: CASSQDRRSYTF

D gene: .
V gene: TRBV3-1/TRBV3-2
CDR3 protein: CASSQDSGSGGYTF

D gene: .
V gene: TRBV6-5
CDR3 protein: CASSYYSEQYF

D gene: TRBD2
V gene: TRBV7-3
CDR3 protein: CASSQGLAGVNEQFF

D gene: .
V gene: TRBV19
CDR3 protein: CASRRTDWNTEAFF

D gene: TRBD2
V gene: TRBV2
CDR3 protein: CASSERLAGGPGTGELFF

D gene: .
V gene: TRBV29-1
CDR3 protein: CSVDMGGTEAFF

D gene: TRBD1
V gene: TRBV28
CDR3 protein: CASSLDRGNQPQHF

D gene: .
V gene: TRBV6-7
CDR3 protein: CASSYSASSTDTQYF

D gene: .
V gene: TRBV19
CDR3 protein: CASSIGQGSTTNYGYTF

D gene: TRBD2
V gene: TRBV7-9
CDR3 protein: CASSYSSGGNEQYF

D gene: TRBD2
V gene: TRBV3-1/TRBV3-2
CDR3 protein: CASSQEAPGLAGGEHIQYF

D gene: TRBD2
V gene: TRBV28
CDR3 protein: CASSLMVGLAQETQYF

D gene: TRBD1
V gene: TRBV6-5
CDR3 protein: CASTERGQGKTEAFF

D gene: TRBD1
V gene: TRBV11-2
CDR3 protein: CASSLDWDSTLNTEAFF

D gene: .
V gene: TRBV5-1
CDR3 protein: CASSLARSYEQYF

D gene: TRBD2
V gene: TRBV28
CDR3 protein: CASSLAGGSYEQYF

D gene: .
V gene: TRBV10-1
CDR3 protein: CASSEWAPSEQYF

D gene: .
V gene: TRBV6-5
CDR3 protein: CASSYSSDSIRSEAFF

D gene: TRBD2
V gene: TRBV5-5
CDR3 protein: CASSHGTSGRAVDTQYF

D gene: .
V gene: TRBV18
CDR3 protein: CASSPPTNTEAFF

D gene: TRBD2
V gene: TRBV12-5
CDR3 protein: CASGLVYLLAGGEQYF

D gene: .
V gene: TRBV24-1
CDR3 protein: CATSDGGRNTGELFF

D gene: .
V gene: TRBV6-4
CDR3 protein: CASSDPGDSFSYEQYF

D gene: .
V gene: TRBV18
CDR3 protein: CASSPLSGFSSRVPNIQYF

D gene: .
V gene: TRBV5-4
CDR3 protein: CASSLVGAKTQYF

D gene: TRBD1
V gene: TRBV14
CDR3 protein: CASSPPTPGDRGHVGLGGELFF

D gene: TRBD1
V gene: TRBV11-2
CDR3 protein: CASILDREGVAFF

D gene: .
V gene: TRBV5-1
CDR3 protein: CASAKQGMNTEAFF

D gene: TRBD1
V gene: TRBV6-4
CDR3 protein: CASSDSWTGFALRQYF

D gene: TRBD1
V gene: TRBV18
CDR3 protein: CASSQTGTGASTDTQYF

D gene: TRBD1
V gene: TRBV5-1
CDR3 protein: CASSLQGSSYNSPLHF

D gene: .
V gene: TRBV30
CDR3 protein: CAWSVIGGYGYTF

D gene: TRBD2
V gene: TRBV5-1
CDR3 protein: CASMVSPAGGGETQYF

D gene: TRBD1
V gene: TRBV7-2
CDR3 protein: CASSTPGQLNSPLHF

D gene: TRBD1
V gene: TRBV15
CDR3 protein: CATSFDTGGNTIYF